This TCR beta chain was captured in a study of T-cell memory formation after mild COVID-19. Study-level information: TCR clusters showed largely donor specificity.

V lost 0 bases and J lost 8, with 2 bases in between. Germline CDR1 is DFQATT and CDR2 is SNEGSKA (reference sequence). This CDR3 spans 11 amino acids. This clonotype was seen just once. Its matching antigen is unknown. TCRdb analysed the 5' RACE reads with MiXCR anew, one entry per CDR3 protein. The sample has 160,000 or so distinct CDR3 sequences, roughly 31% seen once; the top ten hold approximately 12%. Whole-study results and caveats: Clones that got smaller from day 15 to 85 had even CD4/CD8, while clones growing later tipped toward CD4+.

The origin of this receptor is an adult woman who had mild COVID-19 (a few samples of this study predate the infection). Cell type and time point are not known. V usage is TRBV20-1 and J usage is TRBJ1-6; D is undetermined. Sequenced sample: PBMCs or a T cell subset sorted from them (not recorded which). CDR3 amino acids: CSAREDSPLHF. CDR3 coding DNA: TGCAGTGCTAGAGAAGATTCACCCCTCCACTTT.